This T cell receptor (beta chain) was sequenced in a study of shared clonotypes between healthy human individuals. The V gene end was trimmed by 4 bases and the J gene end by 1 base; junction bases not matched to a gene: 2. The V gene's germline CDR1 is SGHNT and CDR2 YYREEE (reference sequence). The CDR3 length is 14 residues. Libraries were prepared by immunoSEQ multiplex PCR; TCRdb keeps only in-frame clonotypes and omits some of them. Here the sample spans a few hundred thousand clones, approximately 97% being singletons. What was sequenced was naive CD4+ T cells sorted from blood. Documented subset: CD45RA+ positively selected. V gene TRBV5-4 combines with J gene TRBJ2-5, with 9 bases fitting TRBD1. The receptor was isolated from a woman aged 25 to 45 in good health. CDR3 loop: CASSPQGAQETQYF. CDR3 DNA: TGTGCCAGCAGCCCACAGGGGGCCCAAGAGACCCAGTACTTC.